Presented here are 25 T cell receptor beta chains from one specimen sequenced in a study of T-cell reconstitution after alpha-beta-depleted transplantation in children. Unique molecular identifiers were used to barcode this TCRbeta library. TCRdb fed the PCR reads into MiXCR, producing one record per CDR3 protein. Seen here are about 500,000 distinct CDR3 sequences, 32% observed once, and the top ten hold approximately 2.3%. The sample in question was PBMCs from the stem cell graft donor, obtained from the stem cell graft. The origin of the receptors is a human donor who donated a stem cell graft to a child with aplastic anemia.

This clonotype was seen a few times. The CDR3 sequence is CATSDPGLQETQYF. The CDR3 nucleotides read TGTGCCACCAGTGATCCGGGACTTCAAGAGACCCAGTACTTC. The chain has TRBV24-1 and TRBJ2-5; tentatively, D is TRBD2 (6 bases). This CDR3 has 14 residues. V was trimmed by 3 bases and J by 2 bases, leaving 9 bases between them. CDR1 is KGHDR, CDR2 SFDVKD, per germline.

This clonotype came up a few times. This sequence joins TRBV7-2 and TRBJ2-1; D possibly corresponds to TRBD2 (5 bases). Trimming removed 8 bases at V and 4 bases at J, with 12 bases between. Per the germline V gene, CDR1 is SGHTA and CDR2 is FQGNSA. The CDR3 loop spans 13 amino acids. The CDR3 region is CASEERGYNEQFF. CDR3 bases: TGTGCCAGCGAGGAACGGGGTTACAATGAGCAGTTCTTC.

This clonotype has only a few counts. The chain has TRBV7-2 and TRBJ2-7; 13 nucleotides match TRBD2. Looked up from germline, CDR1 is SGHTA and CDR2 is FQGNSA. With 1 base clipped from V and 2 bases from J, the junction kept 5 bases outside the gene matches. CDR3 length equals 17 residues. CDR3 region: CASSLVGTSGTPYEQYF. The CDR3 nucleotides are TGTGCCAGCAGCTTAGTAGGGACTAGCGGGACCCCCTACGAGCAGTACTTC.

This clonotype has more than one count but fewer than ten. The chain recombines TRBV29-1 with TRBJ2-5; D is ambiguous. V lost 6 bases and J lost 5, with 7 bases in between. Per the germline V gene, CDR1 is SQVTM and CDR2 is ANQGSEA. The CDR3 covers 10 residues. This chain's CDR3 is CSVGWETQYF. The DNA for the CDR3 is TGCAGCGTGGGATGGGAGACCCAGTACTTC.

The V and J genes are TRBV29-1 and TRBJ2-7, with D tentatively TRBD2 (5 bases). The CDR3 extends over 13 amino acids. Trimming cost V 0 bases and J 6 bases, with 12 bases left between them. Per germline, CDR1 SQVTM and CDR2 ANQGSEA. Here the CDR3 reads CSVEDRPGTEQYF. The CDR3 nucleotides are TGCAGCGTTGAAGATCGTCCGGGAACCGAGCAGTACTTC.

This clonotype turned up a few times. V usage is TRBV21-1 and J usage is TRBJ1-4. TRBV21-1 is described as a pseudogene. This CDR3 comprises 13 residues. In nucleotides, the CDR3 is TGTGCCAGCAGCACTTCGGCGGGCGGGAAACTGTTTTTT. Translated: CASSTSAGGKLFF.

This clonotype has a handful of counts. DNA of the CDR3: TGTGCCACCAGCAGAGATAGAAGAGACTACGAGCAGTACGTC. This encodes CATSRDRRDYEQYV. The chain recombines TRBV15 with TRBJ2-7, with D hard to call. CDR1 is LNHNV, CDR2 YYDKDF, per germline (reference sequence). This CDR3 has 14 amino acids. V was cut by 0 bases and J by 3 bases, with 9 bases left in between.

The CDR3 protein is CASSQDPFSGNEQFF. Written as DNA, the CDR3 is TGCGCCAGCAGCCAAGATCCCTTTTCCGGAAATGAGCAGTTCTTC. The chain links TRBV4-3 to TRBJ2-1; D is undetermined. V was shortened by 0 bases and J by 7 bases, with 13 bases between the two germline ends. The CDR3 covers 15 residues. Germline values: CDR1 LGHNA, CDR2 YSLEER.

The chain links TRBV29-1 to TRBJ2-3; TRBD2 matches at 13 bases. CDR3 size: 17 residues. CDR1 SQVTM and CDR2 ANQGSEA come from the germline V gene. The V segment lost 6 bases and the J segment 0 bases; nucleotides outside the gene matches: 9. CDR3 region: CSVLSGTSGTSTDTQYF. In DNA, the CDR3 is TGCAGCGTGCTCAGCGGGACTAGCGGGACTAGCACAGATACGCAGTATTTT.

The genes are TRBV12-3 or TRBV12-4 and TRBJ2-5; the D gene is possibly TRBD2 (6 bases). Trimming removed 6 bases from V and 0 bases from J, with 14 bases in between. The CDR3 length is 15 residues. CDR3 coding DNA: TGTGCCAGCAGCCGCTCCGGGAGAGACCAAGAGACCCAGTACTTC. The encoded protein is CASSRSGRDQETQYF.

The chain recombines TRBV20-1 with TRBJ2-1; no firm D call. Germline assignment: CDR1 DFQATT and CDR2 SNEGSKA (reference sequence). V lost 3 bases and J 2 bases, leaving 11 bases between the germline ends. The CDR3 has 14 amino acids. The CDR3: CSASGHLPYNEQFF. The CDR3 DNA reads TGCAGTGCTAGCGGCCACCTGCCCTACAATGAGCAGTTCTTC.

J is TRBJ2-5 and V is TRBV6-1; TRBD2 agrees at 10 bases. The CDR3 runs to 14 residues. Germline V CDR1 and CDR2: MNHNS, SASEGT. V was clipped by 6 bases and J by 4 bases; unmatched bases: 5. The CDR3 DNA reads TGTGCCAGCAGCGCTAGCGGGAGTCGAGAGACCCAGTACTTC. As protein: CASSASGSRETQYF.

The rearrangement joins TRBV6-1 to TRBJ2-5; the match to TRBD2 covers 12 bases. This CDR3 is built from 17 residues. Per germline, CDR1 MNHNS and CDR2 SASEGT. V was clipped by 2 bases and J by 1 base; unmatched bases: 5. The chain's CDR3 is CASSEILAGGIQETQYF. CDR3 bases: TGTGCCAGCAGTGAAATACTAGCGGGAGGAATCCAAGAGACCCAGTACTTC.

The genes are TRBV5-6 and TRBJ1-5, with D uncertain. V was pared by 1 base and J by 7 bases, with 12 bases between. The CDR3 has 14 amino acids. Germline V gene lookup returns CDR1 SGHDT and CDR2 YYEEEE. In nucleotides, the CDR3 is TGTGCCAGCAGCTTGTGGAAACATGGACAGCCCCAGCATTTT. It encodes CASSLWKHGQPQHF.

The chain has TRBV7-2 and TRBJ1-4; 7 nucleotides match TRBD1. Germline lookup yields CDR1 SGHTA and CDR2 FQGNSA. V shed 5 bases and J 8 bases; nucleotides not matched to a gene: 5. The CDR3 sequence is 13 residues long. DNA for the CDR3: TGTGCCAGCAGCCCCGACAGGGTCGAAAAACTGTTTTTT. Translating it yields CASSPDRVEKLFF.

The genes are TRBV20-1 and TRBJ2-5; 12 bases fit TRBD2. The CDR3 covers 14 residues. V lost 4 bases to trimming and J lost 5 bases; unmatched junction nucleotides: 5. The V gene's germline CDR1 is DFQATT and CDR2 SNEGSKA (reference sequence). The CDR3: CSAKTSGSYETQYF. The CDR3 nucleotides read TGCAGTGCTAAGACTAGCGGGAGCTACGAGACCCAGTACTTC.

This clonotype was seen only a few times. This chain uses TRBV30 with TRBJ1-5; D not certain. The V gene's germline CDR1 is GTSNPN and CDR2 SVGIG (reference sequence). This CDR3 region has 14 residues. Trimming shortened V by 0 bases and J by 0 bases, and 6 bases separated the two germline ends. The CDR3 DNA reads as TGTGCCTGGAGTGTACAAGATAGCAATCAGCCCCAGCATTTT. It codes for CAWSVQDSNQPQHF.

This rearrangement joins TRBV7-8 to TRBJ1-5; TRBD1 agrees at 7 bases. The CDR3 is made up of 13 amino acids. Germline V CDR1 and CDR2: SGHVS, FQNEAQ. Trimming removed 3 bases from V and 5 bases from J; junction bases left unmatched: 1. The chain's CDR3 is CASSFDRDQPQHF. The CDR3 DNA reads TGTGCCAGCAGCTTCGACAGGGATCAGCCCCAGCATTTT.

This chain uses TRBV25-1 with TRBJ2-3, with 13 bases identical to TRBD2. CDR1 is MGHDK, CDR2 SYGVNS, per germline. The V and J ends lost 9 bases and 4 bases, in that order; junction bases with no gene match: 4. This CDR3 spans 14 amino acids. The CDR3 coding sequence is TGTGCCAGTAAACTAGCGGGAGGGCCAGATACGCAGTATTTT. Its translation is CASKLAGGPDTQYF.

This clonotype has only a few counts. The chain is built from TRBV11-2 and TRBJ1-2; maybe TRBD1 (5 bases). CDR3 length equals 14 residues. V gave up 4 bases and J gave up 4 bases, with 13 bases separating them. Germline V gene lookup returns CDR1 SGHAT and CDR2 FQNNGV. The CDR3 nucleotides are TGTGCCAGCAGCTCCGGGAGGGGTCCCTATGGCTACACCTTC. Translated: CASSSGRGPYGYTF.

This chain joins TRBV29-1 and TRBJ2-1, with 12 positions matching TRBD2. The germline V gene has CDR1 SQVTM and CDR2 ANQGSEA. This CDR3 has 14 amino acids. After removal of 4 bases from V and 9 bases from J, the junction contained 7 bases not matched to a gene. The CDR3 nucleotides are TGCAGCGTTGGAGGACTAGCGGGGAGTTCTGAGCAGTTCTTC. Protein: CSVGGLAGSSEQFF.

Here the CDR3 reads CSARDIGSGRNNEQFF. The CDR3 bases are TGCAGTGCTAGAGATATCGGAAGCGGGAGGAACAATGAGCAGTTCTTC. The chain carries TRBV20-1 and TRBJ2-1, with 9 bases aligning to TRBD2. The CDR3 contains 16 residues. V gave up 0 bases and J gave up 5 bases; unmatched junction bases: 8. Germline CDR1 reads DFQATT; CDR2 reads SNEGSKA (reference sequence).

There are a few counts of this clonotype. This chain links TRBV7-8 with TRBJ2-1; D gene uncertain. V was shortened by 2 bases and J by 3 bases, with 11 bases between the two germline ends. This CDR3 region has 15 residues. Per germline, CDR1 SGHVS and CDR2 FQNEAQ. CDR3 protein: CASSLTSQVYNEQFF. In nucleotides, the CDR3 is TGTGCCAGCAGCTTAACCTCCCAGGTCTACAATGAGCAGTTCTTC.

The chain combines TRBV30 with TRBJ1-1; D is uncertain. The V gene lost 8 bases and the J gene lost 0 bases, with 4 bases spanning the gap. The germline V gene has CDR1 GTSNPN and CDR2 SVGIG (reference sequence). The CDR3 extends over 10 amino acids. In DNA, the CDR3 is TGTGCCAGCGTGAACACTGAAGCTTTCTTT. Translating gives CASVNTEAFF.

The chain is built from TRBV4-3 and TRBJ2-1, with D hard to call. CDR3 size: 14 residues. Trimming stripped 0 bases from V and 6 bases from J, with 9 bases between. Germline V gene sequence: CDR1 LGHNA, CDR2 YSLEER. The CDR3 DNA is TGCGCCAGCAGCCAAGATCATCGGCTCAATGAGCAGTTCTTC. Translated, it gives CASSQDHRLNEQFF.